A selection of T cell receptor beta chains follows, all from one sample in a study of blood T cell repertoires in COVID-19. The assay was immunoSEQ multiplex PCR, and TCRdb's table has in-frame clones only and misses some. This sample has 250,000 to 400,000 clones; about 89% occur once, and the top ten carry 5% to 5.5%. The sample was PBMCs or T cells enriched from blood (not recorded which). These receptors were obtained from a man aged 55-75 years who had recovered from COVID-19. Each CDR3 is given with its conserved first and last residue. The order of the fields is clone size, J gene, V gene, D gene, CDR3 length, CDR3 protein. D genes are given only for firm matches. Only part of the rows carry a size: once, few, many, or a class if the clone is expanded.

- | TRBJ2-5 | TRBV5-1 | TRBD2 | 16 | CASSFATSGSFETQYF
- | TRBJ1-5 | TRBV6-5 | - | 15 | CASSYGWGRDQPQHF
once | TRBJ2-1 | TRBV28 | - | 13 | CASSGVGRNEQFF
once | TRBJ2-3 | TRBV3-1/TRBV3-2 | - | 15 | CASSQARARADTQYF
few | TRBJ2-1 | TRBV7-6 | TRBD2 | 15 | CASSLRTSGLNEQFF
- | TRBJ2-1 | TRBV5-4 | - | 14 | CASSLAGAYNEQFF
- | TRBJ1-2 | TRBV5-1 | - | 15 | CASSLARQGSSGYTF
- | TRBJ2-3 | TRBV20-1 | TRBD1 | 14 | CSASDRGRGDTQYF
- | TRBJ2-7 | TRBV5-1 | - | 14 | CASSLGDSPYEQYF
- | TRBJ2-7 | TRBV7-9 | TRBD2 | 14 | CASSRASGGYEQYF
- | TRBJ2-1 | TRBV19 | TRBD2 | 15 | CASTPSTSGINEQFF
- | TRBJ1-5 | TRBV5-5 | - | 15 | CASSLGQGSNQPQHF
- | TRBJ2-1 | TRBV19 | - | 15 | CASSIAGSLGNEQFF
- | TRBJ2-5 | TRBV7-2 | - | 15 | CASSLARSRQETQYF
- | TRBJ1-6 | TRBV28 | TRBD1 | 15 | CASSLLTGESSPLHF
- | TRBJ2-6 | TRBV28 | TRBD2 | 17 | CASSSERGSYGANVLTF
- | TRBJ2-5 | TRBV29-1 | TRBD1 | 13 | CSVDRGQRETQYF
- | TRBJ1-1 | TRBV27 | TRBD1 | 16 | CASSLTNGQVNTEAFF
- | TRBJ2-2 | TRBV19 | TRBD2 | 17 | CASSPRTSGRGTGELFF
- | TRBJ1-2 | TRBV27 | - | 14 | CATGGGRTNYGYTF
once | TRBJ1-2 | TRBV9 | - | 18 | CASSARPTDFQGDYGYTF
- | TRBJ1-3 | TRBV5-1 | - | 15 | CASSPSQNSGNTIYF
- | TRBJ2-3 | TRBV14 | TRBD1 | 17 | CASSLQKSGQGTDTQYF
once | TRBJ1-2 | TRBV29-1 | - | 16 | CKRNPGVSTSNYGYTF
- | TRBJ2-1 | TRBV7-6 | TRBD2 | 16 | CASSLGGGRALDEQFF
- | TRBJ1-2 | TRBV6-2/TRBV6-3 | - | 15 | CASSYSYRANYGYTF
few | TRBJ1-2 | TRBV6-5 | - | 12 | CASSPGDYGYTF
- | TRBJ2-3 | TRBV6-5 | TRBD2 | 15 | CASSYRTRGTDTQYF
- | TRBJ2-3 | TRBV6-5 | - | 15 | CASSYSEPTPDTQYF